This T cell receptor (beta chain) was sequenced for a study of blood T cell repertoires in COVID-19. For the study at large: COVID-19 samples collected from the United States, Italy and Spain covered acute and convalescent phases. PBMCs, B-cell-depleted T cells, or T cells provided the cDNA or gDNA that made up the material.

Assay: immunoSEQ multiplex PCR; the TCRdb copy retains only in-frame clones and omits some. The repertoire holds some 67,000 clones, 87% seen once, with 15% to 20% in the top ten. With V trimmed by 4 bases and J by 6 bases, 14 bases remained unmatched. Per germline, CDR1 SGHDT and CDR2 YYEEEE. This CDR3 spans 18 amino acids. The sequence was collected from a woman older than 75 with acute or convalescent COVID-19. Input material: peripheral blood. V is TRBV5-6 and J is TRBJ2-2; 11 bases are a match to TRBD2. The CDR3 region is CASSEGLAGGPGAGELFF. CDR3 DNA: TGTGCCAGCAGCGAAGGTCTAGCGGGGGGCCCAGGAGCCGGGGAGCTGTTTTTT.